This TCR beta chain derives from a study of OX40 agonist ivuxolimab in advanced cancers. Findings and caveats of the study: In the 0.1 to 3.0 mg/kg range, CD4+ and CD8+ blood T cells had expanded clonally by week 6.

The assay was immunoSEQ multiplex PCR, and TCRdb's table has in-frame clones only and misses some. The repertoire consists of under 80,000 clones, with about 90% occurring once and the leading ten covering less than 2%. Only one count was recorded for this clone. Its antigen is still unknown. The CDR3 extends over 13 amino acids. The ends were cut back, 5 bases at V and 4 bases at J, with 10 bases in the middle. Germline V gene data show CDR1 as LGHNA and CDR2 as YNFKEQ. The genes are TRBV4-2 and TRBJ2-3; TRBD2 is a possible D gene (6 bases). Material: CD4+ or CD8+ T cells sorted from blood, obtained in a trial of the OX40 agonist ivuxolimab. This receptor was obtained from an adult with an advanced solid tumor such as melanoma, head and neck, liver or kidney cancer. CDR3 region: CASSDGTADTQYF. In DNA form, the CDR3 reads TGTGCCAGCAGCGATGGGACTGCAGATACGCAGTATTTT.